Listed below are T cell receptor beta chains from one sample, sequenced in a study of CD4 T cell repertoires and nickel. From the RT-PCR reads, TCRdb called clonotypes with MiXCR, one entry per CDR3 protein. The sample has 500 or so distinct CDR3 sequences, approximately 80% seen once. Sequencing was performed on CD4+ T cells from blood, not recorded whether cultured. The receptors were gathered from a human donor in a nickel allergy study, with or without nickel allergy (not recorded which). It is not recorded whether this sample comes from one donor or several. CDR3s include the opening cysteine and the closing phenylalanine or tryptophan. The D gene is left open where the match is weak. Not all rows give a size; the values are once, few, many and, for expanded clones, a class.

. | . | TRBJ2-5 | TRBV6-5 | TGTGCCAGCAGTTACAATTTGGTGGGACTTTTAGAGACCCAGTACTTC | CASSYNLVGLLETQYF
. | TRBD1 | TRBJ2-3 | TRBV5-1 | TGCGCCAGCAGTAACGGACAGGGGATCACAGATACGCAGTATTTT | CASSNGQGITDTQYF
. | TRBD2 | TRBJ2-3 | TRBV6-4 | TGTGCCAGCAGTTCTGGACTAGCGGGAACAGATACGCAGTATTTT | CASSSGLAGTDTQYF
. | . | TRBJ1-1 | TRBV13 | TGTGCCAGCAGACCGAGGACTAGGAACACTGAAGCTTTCTTT | CASRPRTRNTEAFF
. | . | TRBJ2-5 | TRBV12-3/TRBV12-4 | TGTGCCAGCAGACTCGGACCACAAGAGACCCAGTACTTC | CASRLGPQETQYF
once | . | TRBJ2-1 | TRBV5-1 | TGCGCCAGCAGCTTAAATAACCCAATTGACAATGAGCAGTTCTTC | CASSLNNPIDNEQFF
. | TRBD1 | TRBJ2-5 | TRBV3-1 | TGTGCCAGCAGCAAACAGGGGGCGTATGAGACCCAGTACTTC | CASSKQGAYETQYF
. | TRBD1 | TRBJ2-4 | TRBV6-5 | TGTGCCAGCAGTTACGGACAGGGCGCTGCCAAAAACATTCAGTACTTC | CASSYGQGAAKNIQYF
. | . | TRBJ2-7 | TRBV10-3 | TGTGCCATCAGTGAGTCGGCAGGGGTTCTTCACGAGCAGTACTTC | CAISESAGVLHEQYF
. | . | TRBJ2-1 | TRBV24-1 | TGTGCCACCAGTACCCCTCCCGGGGGCCAAGCCTACAATGAGCAGTTCTTC | CATSTPPGGQAYNEQFF
. | TRBD1 | TRBJ2-2 | TRBV29-1 | TGCAGCGCGCAGGGGGCGAGGACCGGGGAGCTGTTTTTT | CSAQGARTGELFF
. | . | TRBJ2-3 | TRBV9 | TGTGCCAGCAGCGTATTGGCGGGGCGGGGCACAGATACGCAGTATTTT | CASSVLAGRGTDTQYF
. | TRBD2 | TRBJ2-1 | TRBV5-1 | TGCGCCAGCAGCTTGGCTAGCGGGATAGACGGCAATGAGCAGTTCTTC | CASSLASGIDGNEQFF
. | . | TRBJ2-3 | TRBV4-1 | TGCGCCAGCAGGCAAGGGGAGGGGGCGCATTCAGATACGCAGTATTTT | CASRQGEGAHSDTQYF
. | . | TRBJ1-1 | TRBV12-3/TRBV12-4 | TGTGCCAGCAGTTCACAGAGTCACACTGAAGCTTTCTTT | CASSSQSHTEAFF
. | TRBD1 | TRBJ1-5 | TRBV10-2 | TGCGCCAGCGGCACAGGGGGAGATCAGCCCCAGCATTTT | CASGTGGDQPQHF
. | TRBD1 | TRBJ2-1 | TRBV7-2 | TGTGCCAGCTATAGGGCGGGACAGGGCAAGAATGAGCAGTTCTTC | CASYRAGQGKNEQFF
once | . | TRBJ2-1 | TRBV3-1 | TGTGCCAGCAGCCGAGGGTCGCTTTGGGGCTACAATGAGCAGTTCTTC | CASSRGSLWGYNEQFF
. | TRBD1 | TRBJ1-1 | TRBV7-9 | TGTGCCAGCAGCCCGAGACAGGGTACGAACACTGAAGCTTTCTTT | CASSPRQGTNTEAFF
few | TRBD1 | TRBJ1-5 | TRBV5-1 | TGCGCCAGCAGCTTGCTGGGACAGCAAAATCAGCCCCAGCATTTT | CASSLLGQQNQPQHF
few | TRBD2 | TRBJ2-5 | TRBV5-5 | TGTGCCAGCAGCTGGGCTAGCGGAGTGACCCAAGAGACCCAGTACTTC | CASSWASGVTQETQYF
. | TRBD2 | TRBJ2-1 | TRBV12-3/TRBV12-4 | TGTGCCAGCAGCTCACTAGCGGGAGTTGAGTTCTTC | CASSSLAGVEFF
. | . | TRBJ1-5 | TRBV20-1 | TGCAGTGCCGGAGGACTTAGCAATCAGCCCCAGCATTTT | CSAGGLSNQPQHF
once | . | TRBJ2-1 | TRBV10-3 | TGTGCCGCCGGGTCTAGAGGTGACAATGAGCAGTTCTTC | CAAGSRGDNEQFF
. | TRBD1 | TRBJ1-1 | TRBV20-1 | TGCAGTGCTAGGATGGGACAGTTGAACACTGAAGCTTTCTTT | CSARMGQLNTEAFF
. | . | TRBJ1-1 | TRBV6-5 | TGTGCCAGCAGTGGCTCACAGGGACTTGTAGCTTTCTTT | CASSGSQGLVAFF
few | . | TRBJ2-3 | TRBV20-1 | TGCAGTGCTCTCCACCCCCCGCAGTATTTT | CSALHPPQYF
. | . | TRBJ1-2 | TRBV3-1 | TGTGCCAGCAGCCAAGGGGGTGTCGGCGGCTACACCTTC | CASSQGGVGGYTF